This TCR beta chain was retrieved from a study of CD8+ T cells in alopecia areata. Study in general: Scalp area affected, as a percentage, set the severity score of treated patients. Study-level findings and limits: Clonality in the scalp and expanded CD8+ clones ranked among the top 100 were significantly decreased by tofacitinib. TCRs were shared less clearly across patients than in mice, possibly for HLA-related reasons.

V was clipped by 2 bases and J by 4 bases; unmatched bases: 1. The V gene's germline CDR1 is SGDLS and CDR2 YYNGEE. The CDR3 has 14 amino acids. Following extraction, RNA underwent reverse transcription to cDNA, which served as the sequencing template. Sequenced by immunoSEQ multiplex PCR; TCRdb stores in-frame clones only, minus some. This table holds about 200,000 clones, around 60% found once. Of note for this clone: Its antigen remains unknown.

Treatment: oral pan-JAK inhibitor, 5-10 mg twice daily. Peripheral blood and lesional scalp punch biopsies were taken from alopecia areata patients. The TCR sequence derives from a human donor with alopecia areata. The genes are TRBV9 and TRBJ1-4, with 8 bases aligning to TRBD1. This specimen consisted of CD4+ T cells sorted from blood, obtained at week 4, from a patient treated with tofacitinib. The CDR3 DNA sequence: TGTGCCAGCAGCGTCGACAGGGGTAATGAAAAACTGTTTTTT. The encoded protein is CASSVDRGNEKLFF. Drawing the rest from reference TRBV9 and TRBJ1-4, the complete variable domain is DSGVTQTPKHLITATGQRVTLRCSPRSGDLSVYWYQQSLDQGLQFLIQYYNGEERAKGNILERFSAQQFPDLHSELNLSSLELGDSALYFCASSVDRGNEKLFFGSGTQLSVL.